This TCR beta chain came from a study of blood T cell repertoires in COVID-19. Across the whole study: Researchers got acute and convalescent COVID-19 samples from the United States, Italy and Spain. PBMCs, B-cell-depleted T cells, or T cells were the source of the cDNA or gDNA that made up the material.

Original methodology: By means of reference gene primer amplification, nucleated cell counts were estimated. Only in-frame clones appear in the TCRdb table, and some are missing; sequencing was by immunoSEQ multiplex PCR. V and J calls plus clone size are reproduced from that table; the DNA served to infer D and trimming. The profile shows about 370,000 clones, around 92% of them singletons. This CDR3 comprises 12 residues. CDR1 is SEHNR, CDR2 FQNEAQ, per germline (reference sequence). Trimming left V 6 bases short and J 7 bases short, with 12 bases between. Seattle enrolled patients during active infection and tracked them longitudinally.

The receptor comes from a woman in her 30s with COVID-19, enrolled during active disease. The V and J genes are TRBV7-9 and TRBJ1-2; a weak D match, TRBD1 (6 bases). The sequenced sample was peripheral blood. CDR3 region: CASSRGSGGYTF. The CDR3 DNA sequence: TGTGCCAGCAGTAGGGGGTCGGGTGGCTACACCTTC.